Presented here are 15 T cell receptor beta chains from one specimen sequenced in a study of blood T cells in healthy people across ages. Then a second PCR, running roughly 7 to 11 cycles, was carried out with a sample-barcoded 5' primer and a J-beta primer mix. TCRdb redid the calling of the 5' RACE reads with MiXCR, one entry per CDR3 protein. In the table there are about 1.6 million distinct CDR3 sequences, about 31% of which are singletons. Material for sequencing was blood. These receptors were obtained from a woman in her twenties or thirties in good health.

This clonotype occurred a few times. The chain recombines TRBV10-3 with TRBJ2-1; D is unclear. This CDR3 is built from 12 residues. Trimming took off 0 bases at V and 9 bases at J, with 6 bases between the two ends. Germline V CDR1 and CDR2: ENHRY, SYGVKD. The DNA for the CDR3 is TGTGCCATCAGTGAGTCCATAGCTGAGCAGTTCTTC. The encoded protein is CAISESIAEQFF.

The chain uses TRBV4-1 and TRBJ1-2; the match to TRBD1 covers 8 bases. This CDR3 is built from 16 residues. Trimming took 1 base from V and 0 from J; bases not matched to a gene: 4. Looked up from germline, CDR1 is MGHRA and CDR2 is YSYEKL. The CDR3 loop is CASSQGGRGPNYGYTF. CDR3 nucleotide sequence: TGCGCCAGCAGCCAAGGGGGCAGGGGGCCTAACTATGGCTACACCTTC.

For the CDR3, the DNA is TGTGCCAGCAGGGAACAGGGGTTCGAGACCCAGTACTTC. Protein: CASREQGFETQYF. This chain uses TRBV6-5 with TRBJ2-5; 7 bases are shared with TRBD1. Germline V gene lookup returns CDR1 MNHEY and CDR2 SVGAGI. The CDR3 sequence is 13 residues long. Losses at the gene ends were 6 bases for V and 5 bases for J; bases not matched to a gene: 6.

In its sample, this clonotype was seen a few times. The CDR3 DNA follows: TGCGCCAGCAGCCAAGAAGCGACAGGGAGTAGCTATGGCTACACCTTC. It encodes CASSQEATGSSYGYTF. The chain combines TRBV4-1 with TRBJ1-2; 7 nucleotides align to TRBD1. CDR1 is MGHRA, CDR2 YSYEKL, per germline. V shed 0 bases, J shed 4 bases, and the junction held 8 bases outside the gene matches. There are 16 residues in the CDR3.

CDR3 in amino acids: CASSELGNGIEAFF. The CDR3 nucleotides are TGTGCCAGCAGTGAACTAGGCAACGGTATTGAAGCTTTCTTT. This rearrangement joins TRBV6-1 to TRBJ1-1; D not resolved. The length of the CDR3 is 14 residues. Germline V CDR1 and CDR2: MNHNS, SASEGT. Trimming removed 2 bases from V and 7 bases from J, with 14 bases in between.

Many counts were recorded for this clonotype. The V gene is TRBV29-1, the J gene TRBJ2-5, with 8 bases matching TRBD1. Germline-derived CDR1 and CDR2 are SQVTM and ANQGSEA. After removal of 3 bases from V and 5 bases from J, the junction contained 8 bases not matched to a gene. The CDR3 consists of 14 residues. CDR3 in DNA: TGCAGCGTTGACAGGACAGGGAGCTTGGAGACCCAGTACTTC. This gives the protein CSVDRTGSLETQYF. The full variable domain, rest sourced from reference TRBV29-1 and TRBJ2-5, is SAVISQKPSRDICQRGTSLTIQCQVDSQVTMMFWYRQQPGQSLTLIATANQGSEATYESGFVIDKFPISRPNLTFSTLTVSNMSPEDSSIYLCSVDRTGSLETQYFGPGTRLLVL.

This sequence joins TRBV2 and TRBJ2-5; the match to TRBD2 covers 8 bases. Trimming removed 5 bases from V and 1 base from J; junction bases left unmatched: 12. Germline V lookup: CDR1 SNHLY, CDR2 FYNNEI. This CDR3 has 17 amino acids. The CDR3 DNA sequence: TGTGCCAGCAGTCGATGGAGCGGGGGCCCGTCCCAAGAGACCCAGTACTTC. This gives the protein CASSRWSGGPSQETQYF. Variable domain in full (rest from reference TRBV2 and TRBJ2-5): EPEVTQTPSHQVTQMGQEVILRCVPISNHLYFYWYRQILGQKVEFLVSFYNNEISEKSEIFDDQFSVERPDGSNFTLKIRSTKLEDSAMYFCASSRWSGGPSQETQYFGPGTRLLVL.

As concerns this clonotype: It may be a read error: a sequence one base away is much more abundant. This chain joins TRBV28 and TRBJ2-7; D not resolved. The CDR3 runs 15 residues. Germline V gives CDR1 MDHEN, CDR2 SYDVKM. CDR3 protein: CACSFGSDAPYEQYF. CDR3 nucleotide sequence: TGTGCCTGCAGTTTTGGGTCGGACGCTCCCTACGAGCAGTACTTC.

CDR3 nucleotide sequence: TGTGCCAGCAACGGACCGGCTAGCGGGACCCTAGTGGATACGCAGTATTTT. Its translation: CASNGPASGTLVDTQYF. J is TRBJ2-3 and V is TRBV6-6; 9 positions match TRBD2. The CDR3 loop spans 17 amino acids. Germline loops: CDR1 MNHNY, CDR2 SVGAGI (reference sequence). V lost 7 bases to trimming and J lost 6 bases; unmatched junction nucleotides: 17.

This clonotype was seen a handful of times. The chain combines TRBV20-1 with TRBJ2-3, with a tentative D call TRBD2 (5 bases). The CDR3 spans 15 residues. Germline CDR1 DFQATT, CDR2 SNEGSKA (reference sequence). Between the trimmed V and J ends, which lost 0 bases and 2 bases, there was a span of 12 bases. Written as DNA, the CDR3 is TGCAGTGCTAGAGATCTACGGGAAACCACAGATACGCAGTATTTT. Its translation is CSARDLRETTDTQYF.

The chain uses TRBV27 and TRBJ2-3; D unclear. The CDR3 extends over 11 amino acids. V lost 10 bases, J lost 3 bases, and 8 bases lay in between. Germline V gives CDR1 MNHEY, CDR2 SMNVEV (reference sequence). The CDR3 DNA follows: TGTGCCACCCTAAAGACAGATACGCAGTATTTT. Translation gives CATLKTDTQYF.

V and J are TRBV27 and TRBJ2-7, with TRBD1 as a possible D gene (6 bases). CDR3 length equals 16 residues. The germline V gene encodes CDR1 MNHEY and CDR2 SMNVEV (reference sequence). Trimming cost V 3 bases and J 0 bases, with 15 bases left between them. The chain's CDR3 is CASSLSGTHFSYEQYF. The CDR3 DNA follows: TGTGCCAGCAGTTTGTCCGGGACACATTTCTCCTACGAGCAGTACTTC.

This clonotype was found a few times. The chain recombines TRBV20-1 with TRBJ2-7; possibly TRBD1 for D (6 bases). There are 15 residues in the CDR3. The V gene's germline CDR1 is DFQATT and CDR2 SNEGSKA (reference sequence). The V end was cut by 8 bases, the J end by 0 bases, with 20 bases between. The CDR3 sequence: CSSYNPGTSSYEQYF. The CDR3, as DNA: TGCAGTTCCTACAATCCCGGGACAAGCTCCTACGAGCAGTACTTC.

On this clonotype itself: This may come from a read error, since a much larger clone is one base off. The CDR3 ends on some other residue instead of the conserved phenylalanine or tryptophan, so this is likely a read error. The chain couples TRBV29-1 to TRBJ2-1, with D uncertain. This CDR3 is 11 amino acids long. Germline CDR1 is SQVTM and CDR2 is ANQGSEA. Trimming shortened V by 5 bases and J by 3 bases, and 5 bases separated the two germline ends. CDR3 nucleotides: TGCAGCGTTCTGGTCTACAATGAGCAGTTCGTC. Its protein is CSVLVYNEQFV.

On this clonotype: A much larger clone differs from this one at a single base, so this may be a read error. The V and J genes are TRBV29-1 and TRBJ2-1; 7 nucleotides agree with TRBD2. V lost 7 bases and J lost 6; bases outside the gene matches: 18. Germline assignment: CDR1 SQVTM and CDR2 ANQGSEA. This CDR3 has 16 residues. The CDR3, as DNA: TGCAGCGCTGACACTCTCAGCGGGACTCCGGGCAATGAGCAGTTCTTC. Its protein is CSADTLSGTPGNEQFF.